These 23 T cell receptor beta chains share one sample of origin, sequenced in a study of blood T cell repertoires in COVID-19. The method was immunoSEQ multiplex PCR; TCRdb's version includes in-frame clones alone and lacks a portion of them. The sample holds over 140,000 clones, around 82% seen once. Sequences were obtained from peripheral blood. The receptors were sampled from a woman in her fifties or sixties with acute or convalescent COVID-19.

The gene calls are TRBV3-1 (or the pseudogene TRBV3-2) and TRBJ1-1; D is uncertain. From germline, CDR1 is LGHDT and CDR2 YNNKEL (reference sequence). CDR3 length: 12 amino acids. Trimming shortened V by 3 bases and J by 1 base, and 3 bases separated the two germline ends. The CDR3 coding sequence is TGTGCCAGCAGCCACGGGAACACTGAAGCTTTCTTT. This gives the protein CASSHGNTEAFF.

The rearrangement links TRBV29-1 to TRBJ1-2; the D is unclear. Germline loops: CDR1 SQVTM, CDR2 ANQGSEA. The CDR3 has 13 amino acids. The V gene lost 4 bases and the J gene lost 0 bases, with 9 bases spanning the gap. CDR3 region: CSVALGPNYGYTF. As DNA, the CDR3 is TGCAGCGTTGCCCTAGGTCCTAACTATGGCTACACCTTC.

In this sample, this clone turned up a few times. This chain uses TRBV30 with TRBJ1-4, with D tentatively TRBD1 (5 bases). The germline V and J ends were trimmed by 5 bases and 7 bases, with 14 bases remaining between them. This CDR3 region has 13 residues. Germline V gene sequence: CDR1 GTSNPN, CDR2 SVGIG (reference sequence). The CDR3 region has the DNA TGTGCCTGGCAGGGACTTTGGGGTGAAAAACTGTTTTTT. Translation gives CAWQGLWGEKLFF. Drawing the rest from reference TRBV30 and TRBJ1-4, the complete variable domain is SQTIHQWPATLVQPVGSPLSLECTVEGTSNPNLYWYRQAAGRGLQLLFYSVGIGQISSEVPQNLSASRPQDRQFILSSKKLLLSDSGFYLCAWQGLWGEKLFFGSGTQLSVL.

This clone appeared once. The chain has TRBV7-3 and TRBJ2-1, with 12 positions matching TRBD1. This CDR3 has 15 residues. CDR1 and CDR2 from the germline V gene are SGHTA and FQGTGA. After removal of 5 bases from V and 7 bases from J, the junction contained 6 bases not matched to a gene. In nucleotides, the CDR3 is TGTGCCAGCAGCGCCGGGACAGGGGGCCAAAATGAGCAGTTCTTC. This translates into CASSAGTGGQNEQFF.

The chain carries TRBV7-8 and TRBJ2-2, with a possible D match to TRBD1 (5 bases). V lost 1 base, J lost 6 bases, and 9 bases lay in between. The germline V gene encodes CDR1 SGHVS and CDR2 FQNEAQ. The length of the CDR3 is 14 residues. Written as DNA, the CDR3 is TGTGCCAGCAGCTTAGAGGTCAGGGCCGGGGAGCTGTTTTTT. Residues: CASSLEVRAGELFF. Based on the CDR3 plus reference TRBV7-8 and TRBJ2-2, the full variable domain is GAGVSQSPRYKVAKRGQDVALRCDPISGHVSLFWYQQALGQGPEFLTYFQNEAQLDKSGLPSDRFFAERPEGSVSTLKIQRTQQEDSAVYLCASSLEVRAGELFFGEGSRLTVL.

This chain joins TRBV28 and TRBJ1-4; tentative D call: TRBD1 (6 bases). Germline CDR1 and CDR2: MDHEN and SYDVKM. Trimming left V 4 bases short and J 6 bases short, with 21 bases between. The CDR3 spans 17 residues. Here the CDR3 reads CASSSFSGGAGDEKLFF. As DNA, the CDR3 is TGTGCCAGCAGTTCCTTTTCGGGGGGCGCGGGAGATGAAAAACTGTTTTTT.

This clone was detected only once. V gene TRBV2 combines with J gene TRBJ1-6; 9 nucleotides line up with TRBD1. With 7 bases clipped from V and 7 bases from J, the junction kept 5 bases outside the gene matches. The CDR3 contains 14 residues. Per germline, CDR1 SNHLY and CDR2 FYNNEI. The CDR3 DNA reads TGTGCCAGCAAGGGACAGGGAGTAAATTCACCCCTCCACTTT. It is translated as CASKGQGVNSPLHF.

This chain joins TRBV5-1 and TRBJ2-3; 7 positions match TRBD1. V shed 0 bases, J shed 2 bases, and the junction held 3 bases outside the gene matches. Germline CDR1 and CDR2: SGHRS and YFSETQ. The CDR3 spans 15 residues. In DNA, the CDR3 is TGCGCCAGCAGCTTGGTGGGGACAGTCACAGATACGCAGTATTTT. Translated: CASSLVGTVTDTQYF. Filled out from reference TRBV5-1 and TRBJ2-3, the complete variable domain reads KAGVTQTPRYLIKTRGQQVTLSCSPISGHRSVSWYQQTPGQGLQFLFEYFSETQRNKGNFPGRFSGRQFSNSRSEMNVSTLELGDSALYLCASSLVGTVTDTQYFGPGTRLTVL.

The V gene is TRBV5-1, the J gene TRBJ2-1; tentative D call: TRBD1 (6 bases). Germline CDR1 is SGHRS and CDR2 is YFSETQ. The V and J ends lost 10 bases and 8 bases respectively, with 13 bases between them. CDR3 size: 11 residues. In DNA, the CDR3 is TGCGCCGCAGGGGATTCGGATGAGCAGTTCTTC. It yields the protein CAAGDSDEQFF.

The chain recombines TRBV3-1 (or the pseudogene TRBV3-2) with TRBJ1-1; the D is unclear. The CDR3 is 15 amino acids. Trimming left V 0 bases short and J 1 base short, with 9 bases between. Per the germline V gene, CDR1 is LGHDT and CDR2 is YNNKEL (reference sequence). The CDR3 DNA is TGTGCCAGCAGCCAAGATGGGCAGAAGAACACTGAAGCTTTCTTT. This encodes CASSQDGQKNTEAFF.

The J gene is TRBJ2-7, the V gene TRBV19; unclear D gene. Trimming took 5 bases from V and 0 from J, leaving 8 bases between them. The germline CDR1 and CDR2 sequences are LNHDA and SQIVND (reference sequence). The CDR3 totals 13 residues. CDR3 protein: CASSESHSYEQYF. The CDR3 DNA sequence: TGTGCCAGTAGTGAGTCGCACTCCTACGAGCAGTACTTC. Variable domain in full (rest from reference TRBV19 and TRBJ2-7): DGGITQSPKYLFRKEGQNVTLSCEQNLNHDAMYWYRQDPGQGLRLIYYSQIVNDFQKGDIAEGYSVSREKKESFPLTVTSAQKNPTAFYLCASSESHSYEQYFGPGTRLTVT.

The rearrangement uses TRBV5-1 and TRBJ2-3; 12 positions match TRBD2. The CDR3 consists of 15 residues. Per germline, CDR1 SGHRS and CDR2 YFSETQ. Trimming at V came to 7 bases and at J to 4 bases, leaving 7 bases not matched to a gene. DNA for the CDR3: TGCGCCAGCCCACAGACTAGCGGGAGTTCAGATACGCAGTATTTT. Translating gives CASPQTSGSSDTQYF. Complete variable domain (other parts from reference TRBV5-1 and TRBJ2-3): KAGVTQTPRYLIKTRGQQVTLSCSPISGHRSVSWYQQTPGQGLQFLFEYFSETQRNKGNFPGRFSGRQFSNSRSEMNVSTLELGDSALYLCASPQTSGSSDTQYFGPGTRLTVL.

This clone was observed a handful of times. This rearrangement joins TRBV11-2 to TRBJ1-1, with TRBD1 matching over 8 bases. Trimming at V came to 4 bases and at J to 4 bases, leaving 5 bases not matched to a gene. The CDR3 totals 14 residues. CDR1 and CDR2 from the germline V gene are SGHAT and FQNNGV. The CDR3 region is CASSSPDRGTEAFF. In DNA, the CDR3 is TGTGCCAGCAGCTCCCCTGACAGGGGCACTGAAGCTTTCTTT.

This chain connects TRBV20-1 to TRBJ2-7, with D tentatively TRBD1 (6 bases). This CDR3 has 11 residues. CDR1 is DFQATT, CDR2 SNEGSKA, per germline (reference sequence). V was pared by 3 bases and J by 7 bases, with 10 bases between. CDR3 DNA: TGCAGTGCTAGGGCAGACAGGGAGCAGTACTTC. Translated, it gives CSARADREQYF.

The gene calls are TRBV27 and TRBJ2-4, with D tentatively TRBD1 (6 bases). The V gene's germline CDR1 is MNHEY and CDR2 SMNVEV (reference sequence). CDR3 length: 13 residues. Trimming took off 8 bases at V and 13 bases at J, with 21 bases between the two ends. The CDR3 region has the DNA TGTGCCAGCTCCATCTCTCCTCGGACAGCCCAGTACTTC. Its translation is CASSISPRTAQYF.

The chain couples TRBV19 to TRBJ2-5; D might be TRBD1 (5 bases). The V end was cut by 6 bases, the J end by 2 bases, with 10 bases between. This CDR3 is 13 amino acids long. Germline CDR1 LNHDA, CDR2 SQIVND (reference sequence). Here the CDR3 reads CASREKGQETQYF. The CDR3 DNA reads TGTGCCAGTAGGGAAAAGGGGCAAGAGACCCAGTACTTC.

This clone is a singleton in its sample. The chain employs TRBV10-3 and TRBJ2-1, with TRBD2 matching 10 bases. The germline V gene has CDR1 ENHRY and CDR2 SYGVKD. This CDR3 is built from 16 residues. The V and J ends lost 3 bases and 3 bases, in that order; junction bases with no gene match: 5. CDR3 sequence: CAISDLAGEGYNEQFF. As DNA, the CDR3 is TGTGCCATCAGTGATCTAGCGGGAGAAGGCTACAATGAGCAGTTCTTC.

This chain joins TRBV7-3 and TRBJ2-5; tentative D call: TRBD2 (5 bases). This CDR3 has 12 amino acids. Trimming left V 5 bases short and J 5 bases short, with 9 bases between. CDR1 and CDR2 (germline): SGHTA, FQGTGA. This CDR3 is CASSPRRETQYF. The CDR3 DNA is TGTGCCAGCAGCCCACGGAGGGAGACCCAGTACTTC.

The chain employs TRBV3-1 (or the pseudogene TRBV3-2) and TRBJ1-2; no firm D call. The V gene lost 5 bases and the J gene lost 8 bases, with 15 bases spanning the gap. The CDR3 consists of 13 residues. The V gene's germline CDR1 is LGHDT and CDR2 YNNKEL (reference sequence). The CDR3 reads CASSMTRLRGYTF. The CDR3 DNA sequence: TGTGCCAGCAGCATGACTCGATTGAGGGGCTACACCTTC.

This chain connects TRBV28 to TRBJ1-5, with 8 nucleotides matching TRBD1. Germline loops: CDR1 MDHEN, CDR2 SYDVKM. The CDR3 runs 14 residues. The V and J ends lost 5 bases and 7 bases, in that order; junction bases with no gene match: 7. The CDR3 DNA reads as TGTGCCAGCAGTGCCGGGACAGGTTCCCAGCCCCAGCATTTT. This sequence encodes CASSAGTGSQPQHF.

The rearrangement links TRBV2 to TRBJ2-5, with D unclear. Between the trimmed V and J ends, which lost 1 base and 5 bases, there was a span of 11 bases. The CDR3 is 14 residues long. Germline loops: CDR1 SNHLY, CDR2 FYNNEI. The CDR3 region has the DNA TGTGCCAGCAGTGAAGACTCAGCGAGCGAGACCCAGTACTTC. Its translation is CASSEDSASETQYF.

The chain employs TRBV9 and TRBJ1-2, with a weak D call TRBD1 (5 bases). CDR1 is SGDLS, CDR2 YYNGEE, per germline. CDR3 length equals 14 residues. V was pared by 0 bases and J by 6 bases, with 12 bases between. The CDR3: CASSVGGGGDGYTF. The CDR3 DNA sequence: TGTGCCAGCAGCGTAGGGGGTGGAGGGGATGGCTACACCTTC.

The V call is TRBV27, the J call TRBJ1-4; 7 nucleotides line up with TRBD1. The CDR3 is made up of 15 amino acids. Germline V gene data show CDR1 as MNHEY and CDR2 as SMNVEV (reference sequence). Trimming at V came to 4 bases and at J to 7 bases, leaving 9 bases not matched to a gene. CDR3 in amino acids: CASSWRRQGSEKLFF. The CDR3 bases are TGTGCCAGCAGTTGGCGAAGACAGGGTAGTGAAAAACTGTTTTTT.